The present T cell receptor (beta chain) was sequenced within a study of control samples from healthy donors and cancer patients. TCRdb's copy holds only in-frame clones and misses some; the assay was immunoSEQ multiplex PCR. This sample has some 120,000 clones, with roughly 84% found just once. Germline V gives CDR1 LGHNA, CDR2 YSLEER. V lost 0 bases to trimming and J lost 4 bases, with 12 bases between them. There are 15 residues in the CDR3. The genes are TRBV4-3 and TRBJ1-2, with D uncertain. Sequencing was done on a sample of blood. The sequence derives from a man aged 40-49 years in good health. CDR3 sequence (DNA): TGCGCCAGCAGCCAAGATCTACCAACTCTCTATGGCTACACCTTC. This gives the protein CASSQDLPTLYGYTF.